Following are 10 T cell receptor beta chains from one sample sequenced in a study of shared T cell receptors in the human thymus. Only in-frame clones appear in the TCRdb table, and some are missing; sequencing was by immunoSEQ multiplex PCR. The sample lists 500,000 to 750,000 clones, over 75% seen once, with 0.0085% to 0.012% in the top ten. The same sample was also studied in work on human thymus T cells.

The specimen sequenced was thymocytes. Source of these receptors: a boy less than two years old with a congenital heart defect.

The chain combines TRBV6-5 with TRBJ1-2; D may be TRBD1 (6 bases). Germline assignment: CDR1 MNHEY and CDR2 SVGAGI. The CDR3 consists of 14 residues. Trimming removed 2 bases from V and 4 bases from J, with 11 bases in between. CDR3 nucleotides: TGTGCCAGCAGTTACGGGGGGGGGCCCTATGGCTACACCTTC. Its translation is CASSYGGGPYGYTF.

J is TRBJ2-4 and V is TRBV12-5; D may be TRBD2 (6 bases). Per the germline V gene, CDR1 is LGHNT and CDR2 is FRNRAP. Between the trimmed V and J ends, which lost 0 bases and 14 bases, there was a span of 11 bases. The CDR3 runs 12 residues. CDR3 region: CASGLVNGSKYF. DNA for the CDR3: TGTGCTAGTGGTTTGGTAAACGGGAGCAAGTACTTC.

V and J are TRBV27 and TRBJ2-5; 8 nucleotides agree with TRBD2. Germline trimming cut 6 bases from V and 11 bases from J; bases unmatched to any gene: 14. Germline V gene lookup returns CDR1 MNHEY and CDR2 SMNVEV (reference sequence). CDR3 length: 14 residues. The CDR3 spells CASSHLGLADEQYF. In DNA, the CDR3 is TGTGCCAGCAGCCACCTTGGACTAGCCGATGAGCAGTACTTC.

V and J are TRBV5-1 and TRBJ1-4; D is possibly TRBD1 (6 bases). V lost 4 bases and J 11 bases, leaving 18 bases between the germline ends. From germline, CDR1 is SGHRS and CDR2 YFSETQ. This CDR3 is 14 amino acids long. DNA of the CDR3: TGCGCCAGCAGCCTGGGAGGGGGTCCCTTTAAACTGTTTTTT. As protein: CASSLGGGPFKLFF.

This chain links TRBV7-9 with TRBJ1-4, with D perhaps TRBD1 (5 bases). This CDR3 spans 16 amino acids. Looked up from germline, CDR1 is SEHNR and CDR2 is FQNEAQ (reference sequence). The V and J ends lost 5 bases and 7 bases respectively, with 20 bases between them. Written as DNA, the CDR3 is TGTGCCAGCAGCACCCCTTGGGGGGTCGAGTGTGAAAAACTGTTTTTT. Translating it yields CASSTPWGVECEKLFF.

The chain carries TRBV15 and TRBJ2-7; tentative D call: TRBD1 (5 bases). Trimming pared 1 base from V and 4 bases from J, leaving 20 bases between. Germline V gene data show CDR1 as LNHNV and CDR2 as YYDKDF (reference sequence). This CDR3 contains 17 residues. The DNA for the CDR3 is TGTGCCACCAGCAGAGCTCCTGGGGCGGTTCTCTCTTACGAGCAGTACTTC. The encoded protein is CATSRAPGAVLSYEQYF.

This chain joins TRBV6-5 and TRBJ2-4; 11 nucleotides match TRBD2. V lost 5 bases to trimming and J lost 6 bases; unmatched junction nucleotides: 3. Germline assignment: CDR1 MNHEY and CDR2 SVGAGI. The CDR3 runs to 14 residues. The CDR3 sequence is CASSPGLAGNIQYF. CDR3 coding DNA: TGTGCCAGCAGTCCAGGACTAGCGGGAAACATTCAGTACTTC.

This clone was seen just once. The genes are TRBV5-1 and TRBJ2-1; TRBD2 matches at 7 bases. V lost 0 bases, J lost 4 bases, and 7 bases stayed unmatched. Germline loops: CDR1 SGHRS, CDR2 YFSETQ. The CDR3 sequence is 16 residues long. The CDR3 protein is CASSLEGGSAYNEQFF. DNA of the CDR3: TGCGCCAGCAGCTTGGAGGGCGGGAGTGCTTACAATGAGCAGTTCTTC.

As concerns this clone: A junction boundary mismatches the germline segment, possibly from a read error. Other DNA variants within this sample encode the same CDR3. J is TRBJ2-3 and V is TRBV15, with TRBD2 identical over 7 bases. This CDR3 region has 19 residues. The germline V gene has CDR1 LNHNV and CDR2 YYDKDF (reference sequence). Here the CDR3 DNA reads TGCGCCACCAGCAGAGATCGGGGGGTGGCGGGAGAATGCACAGATACGCAGTATTTT. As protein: CATSRDRGVAGECTDTQYF.

The CDR3 loop is CAISDDSPNTEAFF. The CDR3 nucleotides are TGTGCCATCAGTGACGACAGCCCGAACACTGAAGCTTTCTTT. The genes are TRBV10-3 and TRBJ1-1, with D tentatively TRBD1 (5 bases). Trimming shortened V by 3 bases and J by 1 base, and 9 bases separated the two germline ends. CDR1 is ENHRY and CDR2 is SYGVKD in the germline V gene. This CDR3 has 14 amino acids.